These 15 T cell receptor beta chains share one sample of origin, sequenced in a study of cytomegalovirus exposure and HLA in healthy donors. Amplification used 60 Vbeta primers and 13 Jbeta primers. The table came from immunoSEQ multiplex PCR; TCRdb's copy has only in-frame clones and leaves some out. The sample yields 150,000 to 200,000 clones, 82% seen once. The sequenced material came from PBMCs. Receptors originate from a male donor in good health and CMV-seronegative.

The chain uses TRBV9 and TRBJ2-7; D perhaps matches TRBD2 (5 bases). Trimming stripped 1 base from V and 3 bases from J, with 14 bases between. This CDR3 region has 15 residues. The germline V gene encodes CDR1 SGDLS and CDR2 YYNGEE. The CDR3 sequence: CASSVNGEWGYEQYF. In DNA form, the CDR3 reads TGTGCCAGCAGCGTAAATGGGGAGTGGGGCTACGAGCAGTACTTC.

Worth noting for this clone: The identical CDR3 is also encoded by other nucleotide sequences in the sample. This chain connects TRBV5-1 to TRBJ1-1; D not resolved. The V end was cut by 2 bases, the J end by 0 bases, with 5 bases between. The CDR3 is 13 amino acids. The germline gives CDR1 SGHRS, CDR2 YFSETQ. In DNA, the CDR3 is TGCGCCAGCAGCTTTTCAGTGAACACTGAAGCTTTCTTT. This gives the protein CASSFSVNTEAFF.

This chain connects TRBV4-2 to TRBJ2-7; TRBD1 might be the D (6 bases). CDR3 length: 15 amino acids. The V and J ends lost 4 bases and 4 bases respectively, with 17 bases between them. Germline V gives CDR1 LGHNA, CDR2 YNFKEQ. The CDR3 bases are TGTGCCAGCAGCCCCCCAGGGGCTCCGGGGTACGAGCAGTACTTC. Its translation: CASSPPGAPGYEQYF.

The CDR3 nucleotides read TGCGCCAGCAGCCAAGGTTTACAGGGTGAGCAGTTCTTC. Translating it yields CASSQGLQGEQFF. This chain uses TRBV4-3 with TRBJ2-1, with TRBD1 as a possible D gene (6 bases). Trimming removed 1 base at V and 9 bases at J, with 10 bases between. CDR1 is LGHNA and CDR2 is YSLEER in the germline V gene. The CDR3 runs 13 residues.

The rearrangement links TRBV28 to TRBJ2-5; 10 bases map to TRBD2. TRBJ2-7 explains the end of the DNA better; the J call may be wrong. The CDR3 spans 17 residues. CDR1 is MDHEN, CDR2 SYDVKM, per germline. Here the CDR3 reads CASSPASGSRATYEQYF. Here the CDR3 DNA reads TGTGCCAGCAGTCCGGCTAGCGGGAGTCGAGCGACCTACGAGCAGTACTTC.

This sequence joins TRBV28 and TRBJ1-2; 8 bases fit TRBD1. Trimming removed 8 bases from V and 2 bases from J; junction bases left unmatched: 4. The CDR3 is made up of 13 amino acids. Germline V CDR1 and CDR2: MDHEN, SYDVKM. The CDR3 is CASEDRANYGYTF. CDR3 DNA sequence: TGTGCCAGCGAGGACAGGGCAAACTATGGCTACACCTTC.

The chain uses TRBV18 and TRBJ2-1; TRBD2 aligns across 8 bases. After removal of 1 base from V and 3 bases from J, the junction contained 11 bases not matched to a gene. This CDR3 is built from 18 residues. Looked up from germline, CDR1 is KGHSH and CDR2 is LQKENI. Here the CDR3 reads CASSPRGSSGGLYNEQFF. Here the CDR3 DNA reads TGTGCCAGCTCACCACGGGGGTCGAGCGGGGGACTCTACAATGAGCAGTTCTTC.

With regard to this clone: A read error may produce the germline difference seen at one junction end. The CDR3 sequence: CASTYTGSGGSPLHF. The CDR3 DNA is TGTGCCAGCACTTACACCGGGTCAGGGGGCTCACCCCTCCACTTT. The V call is TRBV6-5, the J call TRBJ1-6; TRBD1 matches 8 bases. Per the germline V gene, CDR1 is MNHEY and CDR2 is SVGAGI. The CDR3 is made up of 15 amino acids.

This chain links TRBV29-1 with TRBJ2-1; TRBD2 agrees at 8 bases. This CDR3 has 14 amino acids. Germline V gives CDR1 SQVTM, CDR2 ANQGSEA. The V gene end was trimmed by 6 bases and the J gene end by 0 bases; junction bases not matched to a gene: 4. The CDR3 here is CSVTLAGSYNEQFF. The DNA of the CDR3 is TGCAGCGTCACCCTAGCGGGCTCCTACAATGAGCAGTTCTTC.

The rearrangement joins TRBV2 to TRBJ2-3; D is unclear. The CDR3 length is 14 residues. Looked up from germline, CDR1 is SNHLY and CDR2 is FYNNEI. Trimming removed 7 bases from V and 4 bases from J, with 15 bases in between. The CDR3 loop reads CASTQFGQADTQYF. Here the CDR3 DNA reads TGTGCCAGCACCCAGTTCGGCCAGGCAGATACGCAGTATTTT. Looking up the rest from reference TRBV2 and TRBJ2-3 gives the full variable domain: EPEVTQTPSHQVTQMGQEVILRCVPISNHLYFYWYRQILGQKVEFLVSFYNNEISEKSEIFDDQFSVERPDGSNFTLKIRSTKLEDSAMYFCASTQFGQADTQYFGPGTRLTVL.

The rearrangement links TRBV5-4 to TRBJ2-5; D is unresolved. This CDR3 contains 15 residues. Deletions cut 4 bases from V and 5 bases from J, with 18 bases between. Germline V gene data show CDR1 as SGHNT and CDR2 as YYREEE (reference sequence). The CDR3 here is CASSPFRSSWETQYF. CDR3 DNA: TGTGCCAGCAGCCCATTCCGGAGTTCCTGGGAGACCCAGTACTTC.

The CDR3 region is CASTTGVSGNTIYF. In nucleotides, the CDR3 is TGCGCCAGTACCACAGGGGTGTCTGGAAACACCATATATTTT. The chain is built from TRBV5-1 and TRBJ1-3; TRBD1 matches at 7 bases. Per germline, CDR1 SGHRS and CDR2 YFSETQ. The J segment lost 1 base and the V segment lost 8 bases, leaving 6 bases of the junction unmatched. This CDR3 contains 14 residues.

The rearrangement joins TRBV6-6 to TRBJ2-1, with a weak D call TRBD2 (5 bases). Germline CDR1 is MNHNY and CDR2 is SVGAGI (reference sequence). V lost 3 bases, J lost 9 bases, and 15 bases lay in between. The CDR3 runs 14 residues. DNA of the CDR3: TGTGCCAGCAGTTATACACACAGAGAGGGTGAGCAGTTCTTC. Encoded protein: CASSYTHREGEQFF.

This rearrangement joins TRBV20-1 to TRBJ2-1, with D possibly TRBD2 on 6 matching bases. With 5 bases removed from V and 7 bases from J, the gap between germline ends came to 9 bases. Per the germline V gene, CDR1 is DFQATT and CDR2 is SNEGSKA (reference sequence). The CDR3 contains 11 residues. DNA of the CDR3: TGCAGTGCTGTTAGCGGTAATGAGCAGTTCTTC. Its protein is CSAVSGNEQFF.

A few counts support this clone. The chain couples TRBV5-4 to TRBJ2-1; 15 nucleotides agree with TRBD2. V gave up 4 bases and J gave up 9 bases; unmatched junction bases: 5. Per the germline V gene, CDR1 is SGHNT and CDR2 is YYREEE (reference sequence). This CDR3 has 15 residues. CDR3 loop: CASSRWGLAGGEQFF. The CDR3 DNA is TGTGCCAGCAGCCGATGGGGACTAGCGGGAGGTGAGCAGTTCTTC.